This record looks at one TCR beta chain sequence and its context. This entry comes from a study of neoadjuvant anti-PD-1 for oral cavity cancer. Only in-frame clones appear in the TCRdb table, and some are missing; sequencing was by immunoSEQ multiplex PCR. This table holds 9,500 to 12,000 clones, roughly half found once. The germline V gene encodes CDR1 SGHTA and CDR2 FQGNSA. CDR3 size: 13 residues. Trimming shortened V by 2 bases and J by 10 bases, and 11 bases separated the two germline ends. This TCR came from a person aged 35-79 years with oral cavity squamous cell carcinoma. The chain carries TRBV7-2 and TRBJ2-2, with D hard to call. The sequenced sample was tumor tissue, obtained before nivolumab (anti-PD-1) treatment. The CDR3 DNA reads TGTGCCAGCAGCTTATTAGGTGGAGAGGAGCTGTTTTTT. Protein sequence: CASSLLGGEELFF.